This T cell receptor beta chain was recovered during a study of radiation and T cells in renal cell carcinoma. The time point here: blood 4 weeks post-SBRT, at nephrectomy. Treatment denoted: 15 Gy SBRT to primary tumor, nephrectomy 4 weeks later. Blood was sampled at baseline, 2 weeks and 4 weeks after SBRT. The patient's renal cell carcinoma had clear cell pathology. Study-level results: From baseline, blood top tumor clonotypes peaked at 2 weeks post-radiation. No pretreatment tumor biopsies were available for baseline clonotypes.

Assay: immunoSEQ multiplex PCR; the TCRdb copy retains only in-frame clones and omits some. The sample shows about 78,000 clones, roughly nine tenths of them seen only once. In this sample, this clone turned up once. Its specificity is not known. This clonotype originated in a woman aged 70 to 79 with renal cell carcinoma. The input for sequencing was blood, taken from a patient whose treatment included radiotherapy and nephrectomy.

The CDR3 protein is CASSSRDSQDYGYTF. CDR3 in DNA: TGTGCCAGCAGTTCCCGGGACAGCCAAGACTATGGCTACACCTTC. The chain recombines TRBV6-6 with TRBJ1-2; 7 nucleotides line up with TRBD1. After removal of 4 bases from V and 3 bases from J, the junction contained 8 bases not matched to a gene. Germline-derived CDR1 and CDR2 are MNHNY and SVGAGI (reference sequence). The CDR3 length is 15 residues.